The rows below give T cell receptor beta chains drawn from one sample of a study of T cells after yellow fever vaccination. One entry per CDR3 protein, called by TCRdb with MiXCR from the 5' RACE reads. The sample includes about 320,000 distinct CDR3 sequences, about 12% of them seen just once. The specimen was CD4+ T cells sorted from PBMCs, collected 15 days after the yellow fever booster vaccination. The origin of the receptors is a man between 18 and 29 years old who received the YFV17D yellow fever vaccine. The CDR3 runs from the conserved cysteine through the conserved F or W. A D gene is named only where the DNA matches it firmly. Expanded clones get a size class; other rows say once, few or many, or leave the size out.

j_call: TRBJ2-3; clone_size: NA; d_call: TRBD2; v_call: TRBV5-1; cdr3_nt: TGCGCCAGCACCCCCGGGGGGGAATCAGATACGCAGTATTTT; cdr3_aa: CASTPGGESDTQYF
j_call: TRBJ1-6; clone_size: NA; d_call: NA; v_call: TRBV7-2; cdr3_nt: TGTGCCAGCAGCTTATATCATGACTCACCCCTCCACTTT; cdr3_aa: CASSLYHDSPLHF
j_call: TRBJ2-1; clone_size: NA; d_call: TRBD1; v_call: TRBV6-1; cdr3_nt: TGTGCCAGCCTATACCATCTGAACCGGGACAGTCTCAATGAGCAGTTCTTC; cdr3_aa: CASLYHLNRDSLNEQFF
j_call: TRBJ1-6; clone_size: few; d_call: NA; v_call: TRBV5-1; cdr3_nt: TGCGCCAGCAGCCTCGCCGTTCCCCCTAATTCACCCCTCCACTTT; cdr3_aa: CASSLAVPPNSPLHF
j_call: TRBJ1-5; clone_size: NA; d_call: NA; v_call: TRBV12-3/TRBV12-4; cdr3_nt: TGTGCCAGCAGCCTCGGGGCGGGACAGCCCCAGCATTTT; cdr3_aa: CASSLGAGQPQHF
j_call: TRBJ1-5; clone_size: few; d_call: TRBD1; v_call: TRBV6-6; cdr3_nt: TGTGCCAGCAGTAACCCCTCGGACAGGCGCCAACAGCCCCAGCATTTT; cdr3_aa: CASSNPSDRRQQPQHF
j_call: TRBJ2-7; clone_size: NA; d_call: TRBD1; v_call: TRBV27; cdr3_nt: TGTGCCAGCGGGTCGGACAGGTCCCACGAGCAGTACTTC; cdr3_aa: CASGSDRSHEQYF
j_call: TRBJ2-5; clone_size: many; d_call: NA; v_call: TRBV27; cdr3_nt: TGTGCCAGGCAGGGAGAGACCCAGTACTTC; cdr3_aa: CARQGETQYF
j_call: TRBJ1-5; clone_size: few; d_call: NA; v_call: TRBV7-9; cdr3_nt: TGTGCCAGCAGCTTAGTCGGGGAGGTGGTCACGGGTCAGCCCCAGCATTTT; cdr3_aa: CASSLVGEVVTGQPQHF
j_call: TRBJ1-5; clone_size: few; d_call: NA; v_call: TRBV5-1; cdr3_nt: TGCGCCAGCAGCTTGGGACAGCCCCATCAGCCCCAGCATTTT; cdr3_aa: CASSLGQPHQPQHF
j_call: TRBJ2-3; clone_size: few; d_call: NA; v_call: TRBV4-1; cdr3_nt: TGCGCCAGCAGCCAACCTTTTACCGATACGCAGTATTTT; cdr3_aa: CASSQPFTDTQYF
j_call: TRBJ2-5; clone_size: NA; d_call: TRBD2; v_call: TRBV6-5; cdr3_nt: TGTGCCAGCAGTTGGACTAGCGGGGGGGGAGAGACCCAGTACTTC; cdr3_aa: CASSWTSGGGETQYF
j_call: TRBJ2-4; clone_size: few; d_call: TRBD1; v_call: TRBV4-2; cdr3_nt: TGTGCCAGCAGCCAAGATTGGGATACAGGGGGAGCCAAAAACATTCAGTACTTC; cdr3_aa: CASSQDWDTGGAKNIQYF
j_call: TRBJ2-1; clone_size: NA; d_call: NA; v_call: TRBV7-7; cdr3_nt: TGTGCCAGCAGCGTAGTGGGGGGGGCCCCCTACAATGAGCAGTTCTTC; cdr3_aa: CASSVVGGAPYNEQFF
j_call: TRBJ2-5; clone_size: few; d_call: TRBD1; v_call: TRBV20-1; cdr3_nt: TGCAGTGCTAAGGACAGGACGGGGAAGACCCAGTACTTC; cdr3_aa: CSAKDRTGKTQYF
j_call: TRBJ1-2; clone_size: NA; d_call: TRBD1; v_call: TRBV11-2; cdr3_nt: TGTGCCAGCAGGGGGATCAAGGACAGGGAGACATCCTATGGCTACACCTTC; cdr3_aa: CASRGIKDRETSYGYTF
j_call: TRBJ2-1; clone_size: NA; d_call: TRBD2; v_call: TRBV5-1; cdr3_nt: TGCGCCAGCAGCTCGGGGTCCCTAGCGGCAGGTTACAATGAGCAGTTCTTC; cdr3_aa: CASSSGSLAAGYNEQFF
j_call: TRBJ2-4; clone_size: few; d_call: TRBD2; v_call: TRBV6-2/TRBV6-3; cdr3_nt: TGTGCCAGCCGATACGCGGGGGGTATCAAAAACATTCAGTACTTC; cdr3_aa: CASRYAGGIKNIQYF
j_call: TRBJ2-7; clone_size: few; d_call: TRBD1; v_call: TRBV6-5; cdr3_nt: TGTGCCAGCAGTTGGACAGGGGGCCATAGATACTACGAGCAGTACTTC; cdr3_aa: CASSWTGGHRYYEQYF
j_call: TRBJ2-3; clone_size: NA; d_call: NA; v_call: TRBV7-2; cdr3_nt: TGTGCCAGCAGCTTCCAGGCGGGGACCACAGATACGCAGTATTTT; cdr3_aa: CASSFQAGTTDTQYF
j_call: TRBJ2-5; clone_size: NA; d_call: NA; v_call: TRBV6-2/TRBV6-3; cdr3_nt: TGTGCCAGCAGGCCAACTAGCCTAGAGACCCAGTACTTC; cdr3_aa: CASRPTSLETQYF
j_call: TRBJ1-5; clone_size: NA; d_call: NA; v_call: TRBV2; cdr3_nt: TGTGCCAGCGCACTCCGCCGGGGAGGGGATCAGCCCCAGCATTTT; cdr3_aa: CASALRRGGDQPQHF
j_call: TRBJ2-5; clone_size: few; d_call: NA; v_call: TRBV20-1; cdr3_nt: TGCAGTGCGCCGGTTTCTACATCAGAGACCCAGTACTTC; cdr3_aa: CSAPVSTSETQYF
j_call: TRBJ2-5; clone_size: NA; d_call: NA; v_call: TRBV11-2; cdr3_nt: TGTGCCAGCAGCTTAGGGCTTTCAGAGACCCAGTACTTC; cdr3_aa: CASSLGLSETQYF
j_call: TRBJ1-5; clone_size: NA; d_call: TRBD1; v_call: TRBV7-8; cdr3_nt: TGTGCCAGCAGCTTAGGAGAAGGGGGCATTCAGCCCCAGCATTTT; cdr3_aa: CASSLGEGGIQPQHF
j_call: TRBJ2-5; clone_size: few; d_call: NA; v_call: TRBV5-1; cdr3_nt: TGCGCCAGCAGCCCCGGAGGAGGCGGACCCCAAGAGACCCAGTACTTC; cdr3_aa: CASSPGGGGPQETQYF
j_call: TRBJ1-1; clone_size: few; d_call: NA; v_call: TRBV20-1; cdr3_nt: TGCAGTGCTAGAGATCGATTAGGGGGGAGCACTGAAGCTTTCTTT; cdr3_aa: CSARDRLGGSTEAFF
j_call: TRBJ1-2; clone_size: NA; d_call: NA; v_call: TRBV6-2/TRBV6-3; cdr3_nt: TGTGCCAGCGGAAAAACGAGCCGGACACGCGGCTACACCTTC; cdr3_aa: CASGKTSRTRGYTF
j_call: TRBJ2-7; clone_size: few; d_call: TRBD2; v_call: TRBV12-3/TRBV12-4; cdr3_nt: TGTGCCAGCAGTGAACTAGCGGGGACCTACGAGCAGTACTTC; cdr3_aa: CASSELAGTYEQYF
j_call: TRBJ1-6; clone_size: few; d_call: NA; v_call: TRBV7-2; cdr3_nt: TGTGCCAGCAGCCCCTTTTTCTCCTATAATTCACCCCTCCACTTT; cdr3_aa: CASSPFFSYNSPLHF
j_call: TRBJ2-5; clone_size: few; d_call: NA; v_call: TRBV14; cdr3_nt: TGTGCCAGCAGCCCTGGGGTTTCGTCGGATGAAGAGACCCAGTACTTC; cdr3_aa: CASSPGVSSDEETQYF
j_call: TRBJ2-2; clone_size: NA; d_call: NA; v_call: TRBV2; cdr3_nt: TGTGCCAGCAGGTGGACGCACGGGGAGCTGTTTTTT; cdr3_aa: CASRWTHGELFF
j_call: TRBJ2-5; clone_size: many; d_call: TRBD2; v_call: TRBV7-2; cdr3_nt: TGTGCCAGCAGCTTAGTTGTTTCAATCAGCGCGGGGGGAGAGACCCAGTACTTC; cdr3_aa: CASSLVVSISAGGETQYF
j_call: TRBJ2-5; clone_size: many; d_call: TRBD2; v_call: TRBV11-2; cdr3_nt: TGTGCCAGCAGCTCCCTCAGCGGGGGGGCGGGAGAGACCCAGTACTTC; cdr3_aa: CASSSLSGGAGETQYF
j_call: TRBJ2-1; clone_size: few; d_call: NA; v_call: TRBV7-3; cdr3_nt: TGTGCCAGCAGCTCGGCGTCCCTCAATGAGCAGTTCTTC; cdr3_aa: CASSSASLNEQFF
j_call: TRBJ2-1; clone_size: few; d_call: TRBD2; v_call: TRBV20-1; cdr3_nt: TGCAGTGCTGGTTTAGCGGGGAACTCCTACAATGAGCAGTTCTTC; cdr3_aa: CSAGLAGNSYNEQFF
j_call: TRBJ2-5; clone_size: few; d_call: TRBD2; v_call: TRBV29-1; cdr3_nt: TGCAGCGTTCGGGGGGGCGCCCAAGAGACCCAGTACTTC; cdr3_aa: CSVRGGAQETQYF